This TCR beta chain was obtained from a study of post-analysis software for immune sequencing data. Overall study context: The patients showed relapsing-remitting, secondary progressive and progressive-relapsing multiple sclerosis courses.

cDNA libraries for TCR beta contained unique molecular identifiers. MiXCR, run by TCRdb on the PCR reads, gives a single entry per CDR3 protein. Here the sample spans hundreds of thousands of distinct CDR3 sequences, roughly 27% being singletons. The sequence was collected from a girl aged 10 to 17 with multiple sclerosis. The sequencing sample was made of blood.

CDR3 DNA: TGCAGTGCTGTTAGCGGGGATGAGCAGTTCTTC. It translates to CSAVSGDEQFF. The gene calls are TRBV20-1 and TRBJ2-1; TRBD2 matches 8 bases. The CDR3 consists of 11 residues. V dropped 5 bases and J dropped 8; count of bases not matched to a gene: 2. Germline CDR1 and CDR2: DFQATT and SNEGSKA (reference sequence).